This entry describes one TCR beta chain. Its target is not known. This record comes from a study of cytomegalovirus exposure and HLA in healthy donors. Repertoires were generated with immunoSEQ multiplex PCR, while TCRdb's copy carries only in-frame clones and drops some. The sample lists about 65,000 clones, 92% seen once, with 1% to 1.5% in the top ten. Findings of the study overall: The study put around 180 TCR beta chains on its list as cytomegalovirus-associated. Reported results showed that the classifier diagnosed cytomegalovirus status with high specificity and sensitivity.

This CDR3 comprises 13 residues. Germline values: CDR1 SGHAT, CDR2 FQNNGV. V lost 2 bases and J 8 bases, leaving 12 bases between the germline ends. Sequencing used PBMCs. The rearrangement joins TRBV11-2 to TRBJ1-2, with unresolved D. The sequence was collected from a woman in her late teens or twenties in good health and CMV-seronegative. CDR3 amino acids: CASSLSEYLGYTF. In DNA form, the CDR3 reads TGTGCCAGCAGCTTATCCGAGTATCTGGGCTACACCTTC.